This TCR beta chain is drawn from a study of blood T cells in healthy people across ages. Whole-study context: Every two T cells gave about one barcoded beta molecule via template switching.

Study-wide results and caveats: The long-lived group displayed more naive CD4+ cells, plus higher diversity, than the aged donors did.

Trimming cost V 2 bases and J 5 bases, with 6 bases left between them. The CDR3 loop spans 13 amino acids. Germline assignment: CDR1 MNHEY and CDR2 SVGAGI. Combining a sample-barcoded 5' primer with a J-beta primer mix, a second PCR ran for about 7 to 11 cycles. In TCRdb, the 5' RACE reads were re-called with MiXCR into one record per CDR3 protein. The sample gives over a million distinct CDR3 sequences, roughly 45% of which show up once; 7% to 9% is in the top ten. A remark on this clonotype: No antigen is known for it.

This chain links TRBV6-5 with TRBJ1-4; D gene uncertain. The sequence was obtained from a woman aged 18-29 years in good health. Sequenced sample: blood. CDR3 residues: CASSYRQNEKLFF. In nucleotides, the CDR3 is TGTGCCAGCAGTTACCGCCAAAATGAAAAACTGTTTTTT.